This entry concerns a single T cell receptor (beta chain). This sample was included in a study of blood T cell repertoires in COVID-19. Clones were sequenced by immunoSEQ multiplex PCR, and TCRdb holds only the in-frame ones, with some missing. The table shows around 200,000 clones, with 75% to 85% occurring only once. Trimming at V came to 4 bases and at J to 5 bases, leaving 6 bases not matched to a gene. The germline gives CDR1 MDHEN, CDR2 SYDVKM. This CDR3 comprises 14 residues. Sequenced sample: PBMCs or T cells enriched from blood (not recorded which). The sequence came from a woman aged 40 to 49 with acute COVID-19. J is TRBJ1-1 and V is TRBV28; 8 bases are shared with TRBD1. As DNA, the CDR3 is TGTGCCAGCAGTTACAGGGGGACGGGGACTGAAGCTTTCTTT. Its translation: CASSYRGTGTEAFF.